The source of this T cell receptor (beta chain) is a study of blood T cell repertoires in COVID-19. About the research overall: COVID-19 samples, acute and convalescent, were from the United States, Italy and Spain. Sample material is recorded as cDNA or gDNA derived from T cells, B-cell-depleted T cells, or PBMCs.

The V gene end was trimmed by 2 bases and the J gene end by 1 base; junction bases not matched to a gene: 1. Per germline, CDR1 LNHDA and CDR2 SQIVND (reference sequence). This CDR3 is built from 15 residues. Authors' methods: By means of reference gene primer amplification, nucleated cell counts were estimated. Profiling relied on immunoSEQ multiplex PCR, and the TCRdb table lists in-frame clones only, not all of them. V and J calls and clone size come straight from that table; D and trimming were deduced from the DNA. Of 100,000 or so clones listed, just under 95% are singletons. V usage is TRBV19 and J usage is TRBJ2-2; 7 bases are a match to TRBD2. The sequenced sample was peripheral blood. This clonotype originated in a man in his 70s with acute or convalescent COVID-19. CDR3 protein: CASSISSGNTGELFF. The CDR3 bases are TGTGCCAGTAGTATATCTAGCGGGAACACCGGGGAGCTGTTTTTT. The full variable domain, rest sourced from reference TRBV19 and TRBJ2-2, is DGGITQSPKYLFRKEGQNVTLSCEQNLNHDAMYWYRQDPGQGLRLIYYSQIVNDFQKGDIAEGYSVSREKKESFPLTVTSAQKNPTAFYLCASSISSGNTGELFFGEGSRLTVL.